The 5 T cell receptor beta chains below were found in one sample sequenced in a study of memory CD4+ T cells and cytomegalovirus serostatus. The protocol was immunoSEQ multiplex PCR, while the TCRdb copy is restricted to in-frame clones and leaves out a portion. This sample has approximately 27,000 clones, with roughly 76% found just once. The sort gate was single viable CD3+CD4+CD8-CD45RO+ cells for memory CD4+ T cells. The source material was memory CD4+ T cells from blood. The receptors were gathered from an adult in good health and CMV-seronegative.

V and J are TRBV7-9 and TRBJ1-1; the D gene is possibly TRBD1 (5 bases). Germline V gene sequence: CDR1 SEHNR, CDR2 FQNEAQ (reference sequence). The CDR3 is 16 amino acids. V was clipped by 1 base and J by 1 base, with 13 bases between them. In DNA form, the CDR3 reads TGTGCCAGCAGCTTAGTTCTGGGGCTCGGGAACACTGAAGCTTTCTTT. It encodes CASSLVLGLGNTEAFF.

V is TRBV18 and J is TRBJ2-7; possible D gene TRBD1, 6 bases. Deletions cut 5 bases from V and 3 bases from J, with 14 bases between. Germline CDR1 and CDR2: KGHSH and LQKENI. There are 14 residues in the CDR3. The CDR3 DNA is TGTGCCAGCTCAACAGATACAGGGTTCTACGAGCAGTACTTC. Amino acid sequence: CASSTDTGFYEQYF.

In DNA, the CDR3 is TGTGCCAGCAGCCCCGGGCAGGGAGTAGGAGTTGGGGGCCTTAACTATGGCTACACCTTC. This gives the protein CASSPGQGVGVGGLNYGYTF. The chain joins TRBV7-3 to TRBJ1-2; D perhaps matches TRBD1 (6 bases). Trimming shortened V by 5 bases and J by 1 base, and 29 bases separated the two germline ends. The CDR3 length is 20 residues. Germline V gene lookup returns CDR1 SGHTA and CDR2 FQGTGA.

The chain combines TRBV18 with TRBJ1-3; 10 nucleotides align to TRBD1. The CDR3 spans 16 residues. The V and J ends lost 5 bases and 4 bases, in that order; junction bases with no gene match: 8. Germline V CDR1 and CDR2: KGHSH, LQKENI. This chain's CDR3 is CASSKTTGGDGNTIYF. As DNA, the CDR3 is TGTGCCAGCTCAAAAACGACAGGGGGCGACGGAAACACCATATATTTT.

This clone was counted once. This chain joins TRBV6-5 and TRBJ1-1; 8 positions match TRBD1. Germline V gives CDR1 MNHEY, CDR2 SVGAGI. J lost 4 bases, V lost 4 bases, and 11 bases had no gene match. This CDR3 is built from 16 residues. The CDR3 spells CASSSTTGESFTEAFF. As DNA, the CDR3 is TGTGCCAGCAGTTCTACGACAGGGGAGTCGTTCACTGAAGCTTTCTTT.